These 22 T cell receptor beta chains were sequenced from one sample in a study of T cell responses to AZD1222 COVID-19 vaccine. Method: immunoSEQ multiplex PCR; TCRdb's copy keeps in-frame clones and lacks some. Among approximately 180,000 clones, over 80% were seen once, and the ten largest hold under 7.5%. The sample was peripheral blood, taken on day 0 of AZD1222 vaccination. The receptors derive from an adult in good health.

This clone was found once. This sequence joins TRBV5-1 and TRBJ2-7; D is possibly TRBD1 (7 bases). Deletions cut 4 bases from V and 4 bases from J, with 21 bases between. CDR1 and CDR2 from the germline V gene are SGHRS and YFSETQ. This CDR3 is built from 16 residues. This CDR3 is CASSPGLRQGGYEQYF. Written as DNA, the CDR3 is TGCGCCAGCAGCCCGGGACTCCGACAGGGCGGGTACGAGCAGTACTTC.

The J gene is TRBJ2-1, the V gene TRBV11-2; the match to TRBD1 covers 8 bases. Looked up from germline, CDR1 is SGHAT and CDR2 is FQNNGV. Germline trimming cut 2 bases from V and 5 bases from J; bases unmatched to any gene: 17. The CDR3 totals 19 residues. CDR3 DNA: TGTGCCAGCAGCTTACGATCTTACCGGGCAGGGGGCGCCCACAATGAGCAGTTCTTC. Translation gives CASSLRSYRAGGAHNEQFF.

This chain connects TRBV19 to TRBJ2-2; D perhaps matches TRBD2 (6 bases). The V end lost 6 bases, the J end lost 0 bases, and 8 bases lay between the germline ends. The CDR3 is 14 residues long. Germline V gene lookup returns CDR1 LNHDA and CDR2 SQIVND (reference sequence). CDR3 bases: TGTGCCAGTAGGGGGGACTCGAACACCGGGGAGCTGTTTTTT. Its translation: CASRGDSNTGELFF.

The CDR3 here is CASSSGLAKQYF. The CDR3 nucleotides are TGTGCCAGCAGTTCGGGACTAGCCAAGCAGTATTTT. The J gene is TRBJ2-3, the V gene TRBV6-5, with TRBD2 matching 9 bases. Trimming at V came to 4 bases and at J to 11 bases, leaving 4 bases not matched to a gene. Germline V gives CDR1 MNHEY, CDR2 SVGAGI. The CDR3 spans 12 residues.

The chain recombines TRBV19 with TRBJ1-3; D perhaps matches TRBD1 (6 bases). Germline lookup yields CDR1 LNHDA and CDR2 SQIVND (reference sequence). This CDR3 comprises 14 residues. V lost 7 bases, J lost 2 bases, and 12 bases lay in between. CDR3 amino acids: CASTQTGTGNTIYF. Written as DNA, the CDR3 is TGTGCCAGTACCCAGACAGGCACTGGAAACACCATATATTTT.

This clone was picked up a small number of times. The CDR3 nucleotides read TGCAGCTCACGGACTAGCGGGAGGGACGAGCAGTACTTC. Translation: CSSRTSGRDEQYF. The chain combines TRBV29-1 with TRBJ2-7; 15 nucleotides line up with TRBD2. Looked up from germline, CDR1 is SQVTM and CDR2 is ANQGSEA. The J segment lost 5 bases and the V segment lost 8 bases, leaving 4 bases of the junction unmatched. The CDR3 is 13 residues long.

The chain has TRBV2 and TRBJ1-6; TRBD1 is a possible D gene (6 bases). CDR3 size: 15 residues. Germline lookup yields CDR1 SNHLY and CDR2 FYNNEI. V lost 8 bases and J lost 5, with 16 bases in between. The CDR3 reads CASALQGPNNSPLHF. The DNA of the CDR3 is TGTGCCAGCGCCCTTCAGGGGCCCAATAATTCACCCCTCCACTTT.

This chain uses TRBV9 with TRBJ2-5, with D possibly matching TRBD2 (6 bases). Germline V gene sequence: CDR1 SGDLS, CDR2 YYNGEE. The CDR3 length is 16 residues. V lost 1 base, J lost 2 bases, and 15 bases lay in between. This CDR3 reads CASSVRENGGQETQYF. CDR3 DNA sequence: TGTGCCAGCAGCGTAAGGGAAAATGGGGGGCAAGAGACCCAGTACTTC.

The gene calls are TRBV10-1 and TRBJ1-1; 7 bases agree with TRBD1. The CDR3 runs 15 residues. CDR1 and CDR2 from the germline V gene are WNHNN and SYGVQD (reference sequence). Trimming took 3 bases from V and 7 from J; bases not matched to a gene: 11. CDR3 DNA sequence: TGCGCCAGCAGTGAACAATTACAGGGGATTGTTGAAGCTTTCTTT. Translation gives CASSEQLQGIVEAFF.

The chain carries TRBV24-1 and TRBJ2-2; 8 nucleotides align to TRBD1. There are 18 residues in the CDR3. The V and J ends lost 1 base and 3 bases, in that order; junction bases with no gene match: 9. Germline V CDR1 and CDR2: KGHDR, SFDVKD. The CDR3 nucleotides read TGTGCCACCAGTGATTTACCGTCGACAGGGGACGACACCGGGGAGCTGTTTTTT. Its translation is CATSDLPSTGDDTGELFF.

This chain uses TRBV28 with TRBJ2-1; 12 nucleotides align to TRBD2. Per germline, CDR1 MDHEN and CDR2 SYDVKM. V dropped 7 bases and J dropped 2; count of bases not matched to a gene: 15. The CDR3 spans 19 residues. CDR3 loop: CASTKSRLAGVGTYNEQFF. The CDR3 DNA reads TGTGCCAGCACCAAGTCGAGACTAGCGGGAGTTGGAACCTACAATGAGCAGTTCTTC.

This chain links TRBV10-1 with TRBJ2-5; 11 bases align to TRBD1. Looked up from germline, CDR1 is WNHNN and CDR2 is SYGVQD (reference sequence). The CDR3 is made up of 16 amino acids. The trim removed 4 bases at V and 4 bases at J, leaving 8 bases unmatched. CDR3 sequence (DNA): TGCGCCAGCAGTGGGACAGGGGGCGAAAGAGGAGAGACCCAGTACTTC. Translated: CASSGTGGERGETQYF.

V is TRBV7-9 and J is TRBJ2-3; perhaps TRBD2 as D (6 bases). Germline V gene data show CDR1 as SEHNR and CDR2 as FQNEAQ (reference sequence). This CDR3 spans 13 amino acids. V was shortened by 10 bases and J by 4 bases, with 15 bases between the two germline ends. The CDR3 protein is CATQEGYADTQYF. The CDR3 DNA follows: TGTGCCACCCAGGAGGGATACGCAGATACGCAGTATTTT.

CDR3 amino acids: CASSMPAGVSYNSPLHF. As DNA, the CDR3 is TGTGCCAGTAGTATGCCCGCCGGGGTCTCCTATAATTCACCCCTCCACTTT. This chain uses TRBV19 with TRBJ1-6; D not resolved. Germline V gene sequence: CDR1 LNHDA, CDR2 SQIVND (reference sequence). The CDR3 contains 17 residues. V lost 3 bases and J 0 bases, leaving 12 bases between the germline ends.

The rearrangement joins TRBV9 to TRBJ1-2; D perhaps matches TRBD1 (6 bases). The germline V gene encodes CDR1 SGDLS and CDR2 YYNGEE. Trimming left V 3 bases short and J 4 bases short, with 19 bases between. The CDR3 is made up of 16 amino acids. This CDR3 reads CASSEGTLGGSYGYTF. The CDR3 DNA reads as TGTGCCAGCAGCGAGGGGACCTTAGGGGGGTCCTATGGCTACACCTTC.

The V and J genes are TRBV7-9 and TRBJ2-7; 11 positions agree with TRBD1. V shed 3 bases, J shed 6 bases, and the junction held 4 bases outside the gene matches. CDR1 and CDR2 from the germline V gene are SEHNR and FQNEAQ (reference sequence). This CDR3 spans 14 amino acids. The CDR3 spells CASSFTGTGGEQYF. CDR3 bases: TGTGCCAGCAGCTTCACCGGGACAGGGGGCGAGCAGTACTTC.

Only a few counts were recorded for this clone. The chain recombines TRBV2 with TRBJ1-4, with D perhaps TRBD1 (5 bases). From germline, CDR1 is SNHLY and CDR2 FYNNEI. Trimming left V 7 bases short and J 7 bases short, with 16 bases between. CDR3 length equals 14 residues. CDR3 coding DNA: TGTGCCAGCAACCCGACAGCCAGAAGTGAAAAACTGTTTTTT. Amino acids: CASNPTARSEKLFF.

This clone came up once. J is TRBJ2-2 and V is TRBV9, with TRBD2 as a possible D gene (6 bases). Trimming shortened V by 0 bases and J by 3 bases, and 18 bases separated the two germline ends. The germline gives CDR1 SGDLS, CDR2 YYNGEE. The CDR3 sequence is 18 residues long. The CDR3 bases are TGTGCCAGCAGCGTAGATGGGCTAGCGCCTCGGGACACCGGGGAGCTGTTTTTT. Translation gives CASSVDGLAPRDTGELFF.

The chain links TRBV6-4 to TRBJ2-2, with D perhaps TRBD2 (6 bases). Germline V gene sequence: CDR1 MRHNA, CDR2 SNTAGT. V was clipped by 2 bases and J by 5 bases, with 12 bases between them. This CDR3 is 15 amino acids long. The DNA of the CDR3 is TGTGCCAGCAGTGACGGGAGGTTGGGTACCGGGGAGCTGTTTTTT. Its protein product is CASSDGRLGTGELFF.

The genes are TRBV9 and TRBJ2-2; D might be TRBD1 (5 bases). The CDR3 consists of 15 residues. V was cut by 0 bases and J by 1 base, with 7 bases left in between. From germline, CDR1 is SGDLS and CDR2 YYNGEE. The CDR3 DNA sequence: TGTGCCAGCAGCGTAGTTCAGGGGAACACCGGGGAGCTGTTTTTT. This codes for CASSVVQGNTGELFF.

The rearrangement links TRBV7-3 to TRBJ1-3; D is possibly TRBD1 (5 bases). The CDR3 consists of 15 residues. Germline-derived CDR1 and CDR2 are SGHTA and FQGTGA. V lost 5 bases, J lost 0 bases, and 11 bases lay in between. CDR3 amino acids: CASSMGGDSGNTIYF. For the CDR3, the DNA is TGTGCCAGCAGCATGGGGGGAGACTCTGGAAACACCATATATTTT.

This chain uses TRBV27 with TRBJ1-2, with D possibly TRBD1 on 5 matching bases. V lost 2 bases and J 4 bases, leaving 14 bases between the germline ends. The CDR3 totals 15 residues. The germline V gene encodes CDR1 MNHEY and CDR2 SMNVEV (reference sequence). The CDR3 spells CASSLRGDQRYGYTF. The CDR3 DNA sequence: TGTGCCAGCAGTTTAAGAGGGGACCAGCGCTATGGCTACACCTTC.